Listed here are 3 T cell receptor beta chains from one sample, sequenced in a study of blood T cell repertoires in COVID-19. Profiling relied on immunoSEQ multiplex PCR, and the TCRdb table lists in-frame clones only, not all of them. Altogether 200,000 or so clones are present, about 87% being singletons, with the ten largest covering roughly 2.7%. Sequencing was performed on PBMCs or T cells enriched from blood (not recorded which). The receptors originated from a woman in her thirties who had recovered from COVID-19.

The genes are TRBV24-1 and TRBJ2-3, with D tentatively TRBD2 (7 bases). V was cut by 4 bases and J by 2 bases, with 15 bases left in between. The germline gives CDR1 KGHDR, CDR2 SFDVKD. There are 16 residues in the CDR3. CDR3 coding DNA: TGTGCCACCAGTGACCACAGGGAGGGGGTCACAGATACGCAGTATTTT. Amino acids: CATSDHREGVTDTQYF.

J is TRBJ2-7 and V is TRBV27, with D perhaps TRBD2 (5 bases). The length of the CDR3 is 13 residues. V gave up 4 bases and J gave up 1 base, with 8 bases separating them. Germline V gives CDR1 MNHEY, CDR2 SMNVEV (reference sequence). CDR3 nucleotide sequence: TGTGCCAGCAGTTACCGGAGGTCCTACGAGCAGTACTTC. The encoded protein is CASSYRRSYEQYF.

This rearrangement joins TRBV7-8 to TRBJ2-2; D is ambiguous. The CDR3 covers 13 residues. Germline V CDR1 and CDR2: SGHVS, FQNEAQ. The V and J ends lost 3 bases and 2 bases respectively, with 4 bases between them. The CDR3: CASSLYNTGELFF. The DNA for the CDR3 is TGTGCCAGCAGCTTGTATAACACCGGGGAGCTGTTTTTT.